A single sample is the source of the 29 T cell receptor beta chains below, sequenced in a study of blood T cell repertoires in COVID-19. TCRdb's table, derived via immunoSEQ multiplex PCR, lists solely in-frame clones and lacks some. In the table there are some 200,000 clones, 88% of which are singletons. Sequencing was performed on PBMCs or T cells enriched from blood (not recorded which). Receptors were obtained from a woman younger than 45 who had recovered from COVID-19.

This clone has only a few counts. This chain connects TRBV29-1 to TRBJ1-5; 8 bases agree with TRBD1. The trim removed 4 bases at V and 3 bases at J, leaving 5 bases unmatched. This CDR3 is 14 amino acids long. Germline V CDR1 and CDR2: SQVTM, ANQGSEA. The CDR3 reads CSVASGGPNQPQHF. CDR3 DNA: TGCAGCGTTGCTTCAGGGGGCCCCAATCAGCCCCAGCATTTT.

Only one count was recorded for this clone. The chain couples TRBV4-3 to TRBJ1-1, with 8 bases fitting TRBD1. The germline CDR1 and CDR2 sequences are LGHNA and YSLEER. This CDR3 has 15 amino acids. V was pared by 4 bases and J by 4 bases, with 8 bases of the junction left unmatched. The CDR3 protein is CASSPRQGAATEAFF. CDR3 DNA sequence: TGCGCCAGCAGCCCACGCCAGGGGGCGGCCACTGAAGCTTTCTTT.

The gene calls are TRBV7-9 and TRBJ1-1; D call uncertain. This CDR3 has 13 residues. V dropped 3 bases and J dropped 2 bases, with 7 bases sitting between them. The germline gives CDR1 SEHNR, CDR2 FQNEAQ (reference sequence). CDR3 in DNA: TGTGCCAGCAGCTTTCACATTAACACTGAAGCTTTCTTT. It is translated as CASSFHINTEAFF.

As DNA, the CDR3 is TGTGCCAGCAGCTTATGGGGGGGTACAACTAATGAAAAACTGTTTTTT. It encodes CASSLWGGTTNEKLFF. V gene TRBV7-2 combines with J gene TRBJ1-4; D possibly corresponds to TRBD1 (5 bases). V lost 2 bases and J lost 0, with 10 bases in between. The V gene's germline CDR1 is SGHTA and CDR2 FQGNSA. The CDR3 is made up of 16 amino acids.

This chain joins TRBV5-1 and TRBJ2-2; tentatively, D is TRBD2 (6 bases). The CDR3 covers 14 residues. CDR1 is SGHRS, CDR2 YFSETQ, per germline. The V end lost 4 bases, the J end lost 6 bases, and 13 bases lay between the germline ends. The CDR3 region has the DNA TGCGCCAGCAGCGGAGCGGGCTTCGCCGGGGAGCTGTTTTTT. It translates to CASSGAGFAGELFF.

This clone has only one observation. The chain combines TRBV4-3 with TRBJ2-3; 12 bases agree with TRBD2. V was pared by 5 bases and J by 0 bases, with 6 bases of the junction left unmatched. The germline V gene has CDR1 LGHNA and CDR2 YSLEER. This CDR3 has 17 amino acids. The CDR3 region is CASSSRLAGASTDTQYF. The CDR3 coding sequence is TGCGCCAGCAGCTCACGACTAGCGGGGGCGAGCACAGATACGCAGTATTTT.

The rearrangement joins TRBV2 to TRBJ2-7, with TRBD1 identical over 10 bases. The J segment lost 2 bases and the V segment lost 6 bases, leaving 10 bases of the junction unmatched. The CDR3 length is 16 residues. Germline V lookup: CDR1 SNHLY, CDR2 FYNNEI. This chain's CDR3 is CASSGRQGAEAYEQYF. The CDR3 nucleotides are TGTGCCAGCAGCGGAAGACAGGGGGCCGAGGCCTACGAGCAGTACTTC.

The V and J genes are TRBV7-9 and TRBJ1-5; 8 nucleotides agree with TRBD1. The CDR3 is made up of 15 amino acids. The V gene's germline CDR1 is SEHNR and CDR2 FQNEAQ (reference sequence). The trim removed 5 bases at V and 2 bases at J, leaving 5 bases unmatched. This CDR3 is CASSPQGQGNQPQHF. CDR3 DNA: TGTGCCAGCAGCCCACAGGGACAGGGCAATCAGCCCCAGCATTTT.

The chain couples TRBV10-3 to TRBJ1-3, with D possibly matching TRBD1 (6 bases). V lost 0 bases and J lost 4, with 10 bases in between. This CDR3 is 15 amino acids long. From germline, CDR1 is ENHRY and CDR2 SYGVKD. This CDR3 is CAISESWGLGNTIYF. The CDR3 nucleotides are TGTGCCATCAGTGAGTCATGGGGGCTAGGAAACACCATATATTTT.

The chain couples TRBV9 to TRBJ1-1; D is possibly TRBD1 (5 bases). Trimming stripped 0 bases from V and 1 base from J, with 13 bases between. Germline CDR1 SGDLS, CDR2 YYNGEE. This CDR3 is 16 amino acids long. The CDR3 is CASSVGEAGSNTEAFF. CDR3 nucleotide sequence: TGTGCCAGCAGCGTAGGGGAAGCAGGGTCGAACACTGAAGCTTTCTTT.

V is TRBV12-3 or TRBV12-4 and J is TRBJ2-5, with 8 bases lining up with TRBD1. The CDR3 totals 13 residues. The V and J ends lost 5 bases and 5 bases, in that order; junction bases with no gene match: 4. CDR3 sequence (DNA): TGTGCCAGCAGTCCCACAGGGGGTGAGACCCAGTACTTC. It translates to CASSPTGGETQYF.

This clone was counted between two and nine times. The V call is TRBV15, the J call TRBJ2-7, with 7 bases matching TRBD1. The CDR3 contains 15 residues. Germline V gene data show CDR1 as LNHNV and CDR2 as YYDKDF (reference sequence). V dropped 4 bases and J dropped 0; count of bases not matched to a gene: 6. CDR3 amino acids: CATSTEQGSSYEQYF. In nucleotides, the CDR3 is TGTGCCACCAGCACTGAACAGGGGTCCTCCTACGAGCAGTACTTC.

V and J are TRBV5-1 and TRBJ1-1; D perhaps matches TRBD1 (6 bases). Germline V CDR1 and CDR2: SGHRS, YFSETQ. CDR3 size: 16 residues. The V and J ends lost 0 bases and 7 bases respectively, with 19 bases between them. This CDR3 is CASSLGPTGIQGEAFF. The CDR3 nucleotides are TGCGCCAGCAGCTTGGGTCCAACAGGGATACAGGGTGAAGCTTTCTTT.

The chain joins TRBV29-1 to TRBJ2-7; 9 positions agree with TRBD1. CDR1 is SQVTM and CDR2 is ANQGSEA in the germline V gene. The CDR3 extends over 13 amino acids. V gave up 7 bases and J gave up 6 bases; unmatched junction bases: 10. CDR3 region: CSAATGGASEQYF. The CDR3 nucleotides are TGCAGCGCCGCGACAGGGGGGGCATCCGAGCAGTACTTC.

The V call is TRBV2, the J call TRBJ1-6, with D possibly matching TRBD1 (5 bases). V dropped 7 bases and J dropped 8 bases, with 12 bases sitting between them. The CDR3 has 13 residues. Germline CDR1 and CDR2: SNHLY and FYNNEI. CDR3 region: CASIQVRDSPLHF. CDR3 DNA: TGTGCCAGCATACAGGTTCGGGATTCACCCCTCCACTTT.

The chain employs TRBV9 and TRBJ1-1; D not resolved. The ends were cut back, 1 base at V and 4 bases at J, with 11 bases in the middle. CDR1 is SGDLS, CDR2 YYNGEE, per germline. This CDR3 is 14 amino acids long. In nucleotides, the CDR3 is TGTGCCAGCAGCGTAATGTTCCGGGGCACTGAAGCTTTCTTT. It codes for CASSVMFRGTEAFF.

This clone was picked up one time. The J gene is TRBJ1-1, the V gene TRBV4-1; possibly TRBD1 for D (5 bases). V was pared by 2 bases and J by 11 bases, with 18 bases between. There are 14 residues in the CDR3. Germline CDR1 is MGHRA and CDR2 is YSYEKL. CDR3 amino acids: CASSQTLVAGDAFF. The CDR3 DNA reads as TGCGCCAGCAGCCAAACCCTCGTTGCGGGGGACGCTTTCTTT.

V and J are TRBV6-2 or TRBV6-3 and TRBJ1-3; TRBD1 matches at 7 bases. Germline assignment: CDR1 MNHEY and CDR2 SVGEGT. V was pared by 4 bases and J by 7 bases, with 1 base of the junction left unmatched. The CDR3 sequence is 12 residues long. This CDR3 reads CASSWTGNTIYF. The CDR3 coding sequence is TGTGCCAGCAGTTGGACAGGCAACACCATATATTTT.

CDR3 in amino acids: CASSFLSDVWGSGTYNEQFF. The DNA of the CDR3 is TGCGCCAGCAGCTTTTTGTCGGACGTCTGGGGTAGCGGCACCTACAATGAGCAGTTCTTC. This chain links TRBV5-1 with TRBJ2-1; perhaps TRBD2 as D (6 bases). The CDR3 runs to 20 residues. Trimming removed 2 bases from V and 2 bases from J, with 26 bases in between. Germline V gene data show CDR1 as SGHRS and CDR2 as YFSETQ.

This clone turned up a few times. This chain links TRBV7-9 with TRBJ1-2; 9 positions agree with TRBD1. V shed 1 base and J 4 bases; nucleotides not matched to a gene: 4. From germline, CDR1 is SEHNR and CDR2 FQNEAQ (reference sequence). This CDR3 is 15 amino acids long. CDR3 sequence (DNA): TGTGCCAGCAGCTTAGTGGGACAGGGATCCTATGGCTACACCTTC. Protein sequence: CASSLVGQGSYGYTF.

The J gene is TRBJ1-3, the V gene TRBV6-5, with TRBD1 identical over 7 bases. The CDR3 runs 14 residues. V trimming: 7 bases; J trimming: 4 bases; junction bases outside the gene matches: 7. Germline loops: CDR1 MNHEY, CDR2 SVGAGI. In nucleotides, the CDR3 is TGTGCCAGCACCGACAGGGAGACCGGAAACACCATATATTTT. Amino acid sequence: CASTDRETGNTIYF.

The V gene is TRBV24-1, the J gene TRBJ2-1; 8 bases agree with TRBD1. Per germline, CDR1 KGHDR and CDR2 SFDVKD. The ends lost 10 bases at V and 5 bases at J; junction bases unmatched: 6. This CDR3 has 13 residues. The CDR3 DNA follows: TGTGCCACGAGACAGGGGACCGACAATGAGCAGTTCTTC. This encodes CATRQGTDNEQFF.

Written as DNA, the CDR3 is TGTGCCACCAGTGATTTGCGTGGCCGAAGGCAGTATTTT. This translates into CATSDLRGRRQYF. The chain joins TRBV24-1 to TRBJ2-3; D is ambiguous. V lost 0 bases to trimming and J lost 11 bases, with 11 bases between them. Germline CDR1 reads KGHDR; CDR2 reads SFDVKD. CDR3 length equals 13 residues.

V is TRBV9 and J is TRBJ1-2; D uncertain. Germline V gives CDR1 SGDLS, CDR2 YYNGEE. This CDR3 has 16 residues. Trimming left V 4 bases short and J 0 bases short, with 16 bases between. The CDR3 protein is CASSPSVASSNYGYTF. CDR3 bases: TGTGCCAGCAGCCCCTCGGTTGCATCGTCTAACTATGGCTACACCTTC. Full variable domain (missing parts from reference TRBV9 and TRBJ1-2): DSGVTQTPKHLITATGQRVTLRCSPRSGDLSVYWYQQSLDQGLQFLIQYYNGEERAKGNILERFSAQQFPDLHSELNLSSLELGDSALYFCASSPSVASSNYGYTFGSGTRLTVV.

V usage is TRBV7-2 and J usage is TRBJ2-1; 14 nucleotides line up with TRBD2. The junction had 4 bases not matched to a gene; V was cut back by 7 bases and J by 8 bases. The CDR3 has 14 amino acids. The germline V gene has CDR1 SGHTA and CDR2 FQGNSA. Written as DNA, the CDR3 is TGTGCCAGCACCGGACTAGCGGGGGGCCATGAGCAGTTCTTC. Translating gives CASTGLAGGHEQFF. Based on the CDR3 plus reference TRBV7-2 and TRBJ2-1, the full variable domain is GAGVSQSPSNKVTEKGKDVELRCDPISGHTALYWYRQSLGQGLEFLIYFQGNSAPDKSGLPSDRFSAERTGGSVSTLTIQRTQQEDSAVYLCASTGLAGGHEQFFGPGTRLTVL.

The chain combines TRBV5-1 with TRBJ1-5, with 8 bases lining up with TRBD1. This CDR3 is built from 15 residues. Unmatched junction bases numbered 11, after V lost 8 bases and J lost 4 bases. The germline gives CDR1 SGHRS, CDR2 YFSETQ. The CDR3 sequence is CARTSGQALNQPQHF. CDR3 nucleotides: TGCGCCAGGACTTCGGGACAGGCTTTAAATCAGCCCCAGCATTTT.

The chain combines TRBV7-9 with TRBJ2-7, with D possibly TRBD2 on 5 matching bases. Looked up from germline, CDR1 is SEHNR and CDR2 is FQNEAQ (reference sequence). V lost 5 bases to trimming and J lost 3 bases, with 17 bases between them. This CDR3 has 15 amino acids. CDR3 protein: CASSRAQGGLYEQYF. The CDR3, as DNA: TGTGCCAGCAGCCGGGCACAAGGAGGTCTCTACGAGCAGTACTTC. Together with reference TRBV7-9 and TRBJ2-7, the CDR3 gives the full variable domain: DTGVSQNPRHKITKRGQNVTFRCDPISEHNRLYWYRQTLGQGPEFLTYFQNEAQLEKSRLLSDRFSAERPKGSFSTLEIQRTEQGDSAMYLCASSRAQGGLYEQYFGPGTRLTVT.

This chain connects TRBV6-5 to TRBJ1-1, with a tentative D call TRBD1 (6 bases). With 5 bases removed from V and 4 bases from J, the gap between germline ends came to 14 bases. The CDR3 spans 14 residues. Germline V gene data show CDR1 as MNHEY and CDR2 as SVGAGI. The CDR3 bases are TGTGCCAGCAGTCAACAGGGCGAGGTCACTGAAGCTTTCTTT. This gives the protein CASSQQGEVTEAFF.

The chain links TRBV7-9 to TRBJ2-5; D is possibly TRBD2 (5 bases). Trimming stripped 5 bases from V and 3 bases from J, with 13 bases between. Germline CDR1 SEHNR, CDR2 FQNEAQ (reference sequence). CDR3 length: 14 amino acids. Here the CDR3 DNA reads TGTGCCAGCAGCCCCCCCGACGGGAAAGAGACCCAGTACTTC. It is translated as CASSPPDGKETQYF.